Detailed here is one T cell receptor beta chain. As yet, its antigen is unknown. This record belongs to a study of vaccination and CD4 T cells after COVID-19. Germline CDR1 MDHEN, CDR2 SYDVKM. This CDR3 is 15 amino acids long. Trimming cost V 7 bases and J 5 bases, with 15 bases left between them. The Oncomine TCR Beta short-read assay sequenced DNA from cultured CD4+ T cells. TCRdb analysed the PCR reads with MiXCR anew, one entry per CDR3 protein. The sample includes approximately 11,000 distinct CDR3 sequences, roughly 50% of them seen just once. Treatment denoted: roughly ten-day PBMC culture with coronavirus spike peptide pools or control peptides (ViraFEST assay).

This sequence joins TRBV28 and TRBJ1-6; D might be TRBD1 (6 bases). Sequencing was carried out using CD4+ T cells from blood, cultured in vitro. The origin of this receptor is a human donor who had recovered from COVID-19. The CDR3 nucleotides are TGTGCCAGCACCCCGGACAGAGAAAATAATTCACCCCTCCACTTT. Its protein is CASTPDRENNSPLHF.